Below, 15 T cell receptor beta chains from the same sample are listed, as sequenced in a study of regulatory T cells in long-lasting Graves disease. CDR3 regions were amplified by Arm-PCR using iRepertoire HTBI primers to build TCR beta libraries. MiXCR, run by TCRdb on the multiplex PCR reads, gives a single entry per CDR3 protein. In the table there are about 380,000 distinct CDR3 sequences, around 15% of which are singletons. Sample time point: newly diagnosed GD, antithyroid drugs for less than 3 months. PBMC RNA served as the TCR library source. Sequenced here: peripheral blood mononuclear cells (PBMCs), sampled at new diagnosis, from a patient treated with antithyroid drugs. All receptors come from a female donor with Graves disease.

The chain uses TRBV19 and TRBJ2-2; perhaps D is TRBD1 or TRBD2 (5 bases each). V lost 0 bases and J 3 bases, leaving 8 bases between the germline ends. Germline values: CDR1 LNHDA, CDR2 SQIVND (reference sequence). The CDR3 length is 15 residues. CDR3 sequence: CASSIERGDTGELFF. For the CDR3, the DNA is TGTGCCAGTAGTATAGAAAGGGGAGACACCGGGGAGCTGTTTTTT.

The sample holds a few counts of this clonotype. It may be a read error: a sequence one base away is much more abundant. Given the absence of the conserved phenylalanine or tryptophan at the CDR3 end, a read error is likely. CDR3 sequence: CASSLGGGSYEQYL. The CDR3 DNA sequence: TGTGCCAGCAGCTTAGGAGGCGGGAGTTACGAGCAGTACCTC. The chain carries TRBV7-2 and TRBJ2-7, with 7 bases matching TRBD2. Trimming cost V 1 base and J 4 bases; bases outside gene matches: 4. Germline CDR1 and CDR2: SGHTA and FQGNSA. There are 14 residues in the CDR3.

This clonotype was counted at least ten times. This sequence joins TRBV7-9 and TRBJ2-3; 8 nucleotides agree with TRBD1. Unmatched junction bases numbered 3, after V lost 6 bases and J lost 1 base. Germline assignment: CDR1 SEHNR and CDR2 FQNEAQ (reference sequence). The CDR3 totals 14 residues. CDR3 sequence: CASSKTGGTDTQYF. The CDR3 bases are TGTGCCAGCAGTAAGACAGGGGGCACAGATACGCAGTATTTT.

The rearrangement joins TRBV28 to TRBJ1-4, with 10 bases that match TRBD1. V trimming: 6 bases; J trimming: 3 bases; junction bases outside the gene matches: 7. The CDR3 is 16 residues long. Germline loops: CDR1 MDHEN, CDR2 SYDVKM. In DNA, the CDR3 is TGTGCCAGCAGAGAATGGACAGGGGGACCTAATGAAAAACTGTTTTTT. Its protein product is CASREWTGGPNEKLFF. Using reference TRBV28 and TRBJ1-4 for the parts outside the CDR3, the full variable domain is DVKVTQSSRYLVKRTGEKVFLECVQDMDHENMFWYRQDPGLGLRLIYFSYDVKMKEKGDIPEGYSVSREKKERFSLILESASTNQTSMYLCASREWTGGPNEKLFFGSGTQLSVL.

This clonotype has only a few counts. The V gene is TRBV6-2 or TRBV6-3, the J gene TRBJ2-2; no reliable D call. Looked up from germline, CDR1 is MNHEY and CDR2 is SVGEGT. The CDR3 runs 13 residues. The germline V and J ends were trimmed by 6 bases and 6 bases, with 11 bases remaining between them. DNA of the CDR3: TGTGCCAGCAGGCTACTGAGTGCCGGGGAGCTGTTTTTT. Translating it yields CASRLLSAGELFF.

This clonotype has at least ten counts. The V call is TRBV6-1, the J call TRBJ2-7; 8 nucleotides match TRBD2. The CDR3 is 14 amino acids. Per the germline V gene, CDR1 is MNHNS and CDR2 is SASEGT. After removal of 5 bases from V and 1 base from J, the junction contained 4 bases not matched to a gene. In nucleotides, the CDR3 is TGTGCCAGCAGTCCGGGACTAGGGTCCTACGAGCAGTACTTC. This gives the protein CASSPGLGSYEQYF.

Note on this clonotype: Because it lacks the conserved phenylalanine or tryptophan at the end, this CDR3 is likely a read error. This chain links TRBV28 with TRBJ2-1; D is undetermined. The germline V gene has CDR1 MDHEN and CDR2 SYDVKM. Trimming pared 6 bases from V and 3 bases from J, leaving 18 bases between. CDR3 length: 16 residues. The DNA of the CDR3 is TGTGCCAGCAGCTTCAACCCGGATAGCTTCTACAATGAGCAGTTCCTC. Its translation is CASSFNPDSFYNEQFL.

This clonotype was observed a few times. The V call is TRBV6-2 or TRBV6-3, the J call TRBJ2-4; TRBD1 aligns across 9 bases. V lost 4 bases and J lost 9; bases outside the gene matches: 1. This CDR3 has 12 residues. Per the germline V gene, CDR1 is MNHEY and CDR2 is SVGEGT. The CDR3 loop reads CASSWGQGIQYF. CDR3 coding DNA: TGTGCCAGCAGTTGGGGACAGGGCATTCAGTACTTC.

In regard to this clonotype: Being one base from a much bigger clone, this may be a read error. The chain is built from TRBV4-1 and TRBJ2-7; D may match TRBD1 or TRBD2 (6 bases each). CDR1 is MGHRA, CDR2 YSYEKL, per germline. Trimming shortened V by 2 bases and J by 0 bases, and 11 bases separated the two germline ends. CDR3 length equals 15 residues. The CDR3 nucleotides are TGCGCCAGCAGCCAATCGGGGGCAGGCTCCTACGAGCAGTACTTC. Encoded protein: CASSQSGAGSYEQYF.

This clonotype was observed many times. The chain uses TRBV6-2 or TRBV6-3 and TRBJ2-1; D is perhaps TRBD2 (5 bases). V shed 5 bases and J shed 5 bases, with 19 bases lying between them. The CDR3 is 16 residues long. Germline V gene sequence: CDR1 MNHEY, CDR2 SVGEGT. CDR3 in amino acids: CASSASFSGWNNEQFF. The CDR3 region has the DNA TGTGCCAGCAGTGCCTCGTTCAGCGGTTGGAACAATGAGCAGTTCTTC.

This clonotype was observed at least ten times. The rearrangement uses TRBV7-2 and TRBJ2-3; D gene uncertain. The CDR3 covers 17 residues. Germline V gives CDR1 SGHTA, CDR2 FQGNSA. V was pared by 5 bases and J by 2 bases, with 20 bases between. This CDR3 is CASSPLKWGKITDTQYF. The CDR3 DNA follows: TGTGCCAGCAGCCCCCTAAAGTGGGGAAAAATCACAGATACGCAGTATTTT.

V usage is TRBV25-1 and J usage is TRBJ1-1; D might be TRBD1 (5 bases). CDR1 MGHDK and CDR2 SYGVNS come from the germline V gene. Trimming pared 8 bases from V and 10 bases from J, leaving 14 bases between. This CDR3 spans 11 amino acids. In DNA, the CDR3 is TGTGCCAGCCTAGGTAGGGGTATAGCTTTCTTT. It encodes CASLGRGIAFF. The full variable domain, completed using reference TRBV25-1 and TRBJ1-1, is EADIYQTPRYLVIGTGKKITLECSQTMGHDKMYWYQQDPGMELHLIHYSYGVNSTEKGDLSSESTVSRIRTEHFPLTLESARPSHTSQYLCASLGRGIAFFGQGTRLTVV.

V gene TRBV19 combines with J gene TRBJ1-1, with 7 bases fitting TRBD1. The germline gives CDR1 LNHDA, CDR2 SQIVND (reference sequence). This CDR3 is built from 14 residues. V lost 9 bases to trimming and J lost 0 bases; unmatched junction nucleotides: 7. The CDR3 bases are TGTGCCAGCCTTAGGACAGGCTTGAACACTGAAGCTTTCTTT. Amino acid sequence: CASLRTGLNTEAFF.

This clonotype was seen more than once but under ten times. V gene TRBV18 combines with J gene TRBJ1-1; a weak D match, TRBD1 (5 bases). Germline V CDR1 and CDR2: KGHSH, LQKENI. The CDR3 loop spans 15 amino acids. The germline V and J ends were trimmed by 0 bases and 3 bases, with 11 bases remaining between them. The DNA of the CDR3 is TGTGCCAGCTCACCACCGTCAGGGAGAGACACTGAAGCTTTCTTT. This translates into CASSPPSGRDTEAFF. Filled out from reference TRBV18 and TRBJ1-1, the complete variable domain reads NAGVMQNPRHLVRRRGQEARLRCSPMKGHSHVYWYRQLPEEGLKFMVYLQKENIIDESGMPKERFSAEFPKEGPSILRIQQVVRGDSAAYFCASSPPSGRDTEAFFGQGTRLTVV.

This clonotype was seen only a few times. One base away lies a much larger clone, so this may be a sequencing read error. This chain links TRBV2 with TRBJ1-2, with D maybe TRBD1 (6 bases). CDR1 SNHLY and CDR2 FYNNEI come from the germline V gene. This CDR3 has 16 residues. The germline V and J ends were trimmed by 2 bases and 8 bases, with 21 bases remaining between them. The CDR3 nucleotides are TGTGCCAGCAGTGAAAGGTTCAGGGGTGTGGGTGGCGGCTACACCTTC. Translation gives CASSERFRGVGGGYTF.